This TCR beta chain appears in the sequencing data of a study of blood T cell repertoires in COVID-19. Study background: Acute-phase and convalescent COVID-19 samples originated in the United States, Italy and Spain. The cDNA or gDNA used as material had been derived from T cells, B-cell-depleted T cells, or PBMCs.

This clone was seen just once. Assay used: immunoSEQ multiplex PCR; TCRdb lists only in-frame clones, some missing. The table includes more than 150,000 clones, around 86% detected once. The source of this sequence is a middle-aged woman with acute or convalescent COVID-19. The sample comprised peripheral blood.

The CDR3 here is CASSWTDYNEQFF. For the CDR3, the DNA is TGTGCCAGCAGTTGGACAGACTACAATGAGCAGTTCTTC. The V call is TRBV5-4, the J call TRBJ2-1; D perhaps matches TRBD1 (6 bases). This CDR3 region has 13 residues. CDR1 and CDR2 from the germline V gene are SGHNT and YYREEE (reference sequence). Trimming took off 5 bases at V and 3 bases at J, with 9 bases between the two ends.